The T cell receptor beta chain described here comes from a study of Graves' ophthalmopathy and Graves' hyperthyroidism. Other autoimmune diseases, uncontrolled infections, pregnancy or lactation led to the exclusion of patients. Establishment of the diagnosis relied upon clinical symptoms, serum thyroxine, TRAb, thyroid ultrasound and orbital computed tomography. Amplifying from RNA transcripts, the study obtained TCR beta CDR3 regions. RT-PCR with HTBI primers came first, then second-round multiplex PCR. TCRdb used MiXCR to reprocess the multiplex PCR reads, holding one entry per CDR3 protein. The sample consists of a few hundred thousand distinct CDR3 sequences, 15% to 17% of them appearing once. This CDR3 spans 17 amino acids. V shed 4 bases, J shed 6 bases, and the junction held 14 bases outside the gene matches. Germline-derived CDR1 and CDR2 are SGHVS and FNYEAQ. In this sample, this clonotype turned up many times.

This clonotype was obtained from a woman between 18 and 30 years old with stable Graves' hyperthyroidism. The gene calls are TRBV7-6 and TRBJ1-5; 8 bases align to TRBD1. The sample comprised peripheral blood. The CDR3 DNA reads as TGTGCCAGCAGCTCCGGAACAGGGGGTCTCCTTGGTCAGCCCCAGCATTTT. Translated, it gives CASSSGTGGLLGQPQHF.